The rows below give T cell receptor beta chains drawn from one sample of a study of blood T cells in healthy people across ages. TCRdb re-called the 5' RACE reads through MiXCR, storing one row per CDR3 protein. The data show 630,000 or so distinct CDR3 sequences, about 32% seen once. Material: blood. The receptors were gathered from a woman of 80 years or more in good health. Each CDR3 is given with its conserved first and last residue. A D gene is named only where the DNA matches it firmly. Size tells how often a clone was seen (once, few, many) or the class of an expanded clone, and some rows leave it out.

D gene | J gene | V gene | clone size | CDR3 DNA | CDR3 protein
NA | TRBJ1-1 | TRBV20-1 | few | TGCAGTGCTCGGTCCGGGATAAACACTGAAGCTTTCTTT | CSARSGINTEAFF
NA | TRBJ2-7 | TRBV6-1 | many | TGTGCCAGCAGTGAGGTACCCAGGTACGAGCAGTACTTC | CASSEVPRYEQYF
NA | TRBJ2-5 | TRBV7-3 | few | TGTGCCAGCAGCTCTGGACTATACAAAGAGGCCCAGTACTTC | CASSSGLYKEAQYF
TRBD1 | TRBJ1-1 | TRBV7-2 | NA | TGTGCCAGCAGCCCCAGGGGGAACTCAATGAACACTGAAGCTTTCTTT | CASSPRGNSMNTEAFF
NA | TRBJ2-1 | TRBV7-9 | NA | TGTGCCAGCAGCTACCGAACTGCCACTTACAATGAGCAGTTCTTC | CASSYRTATYNEQFF
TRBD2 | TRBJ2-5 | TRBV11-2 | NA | TGTGCCAGCAGCACCCAGCGGGGGCCCTACAATGAGCAGTACTTC | CASSTQRGPYNEQYF
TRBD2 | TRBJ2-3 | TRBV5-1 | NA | TGCGCCAGCAGCTTTGGGACTAGCGGGTACACAGATACGCAGTATTTT | CASSFGTSGYTDTQYF
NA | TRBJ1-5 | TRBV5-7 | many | TGTGCCAGCAGCCGGCCGGGCGGGAATAGCAATCAGCCCCAGCATTTT | CASSRPGGNSNQPQHF
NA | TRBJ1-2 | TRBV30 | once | TGTGCCTGGAGTGACGGGAACTATGGCTACACCTTC | CAWSDGNYGYTF
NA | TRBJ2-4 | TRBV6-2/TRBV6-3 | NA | TGTGCCGGCAGTTACGGAGGCAGGGACCGTACAAAAAACATTCAGTACTTC | CAGSYGGRDRTKNIQYF
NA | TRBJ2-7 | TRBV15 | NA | TGTGCCACCAGCAGAGAAGGTTACTCCTACGAGCAGTACTTC | CATSREGYSYEQYF
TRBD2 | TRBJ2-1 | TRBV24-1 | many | TGTGCCACCAGTGACCGAAGCGGGGGTATCGTCAATGAGCAGTTCTTC | CATSDRSGGIVNEQFF
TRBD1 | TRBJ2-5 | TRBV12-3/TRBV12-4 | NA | TGTGCCACCAGTGACGCCGGGACAGGGGCGCAAGAGACCCAGTACTTC | CATSDAGTGAQETQYF
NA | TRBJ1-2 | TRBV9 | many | TGTGCCAGCAGCGAGGGCCCCGTCGGGCTCCTCAACTATGGCTACACCTTC | CASSEGPVGLLNYGYTF
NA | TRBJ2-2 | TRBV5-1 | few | TGCGCCAGCCGAGCGAACACCGGGGAGCTGTTTTTT | CASRANTGELFF
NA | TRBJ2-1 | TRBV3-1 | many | TGTGCCAGCAGCCCCGGGCCGACCTACAATGAGCAGTTCTTC | CASSPGPTYNEQFF
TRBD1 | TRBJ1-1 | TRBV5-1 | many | TGCGCCAGCAGTGCCGGGACAGCCAACACTGAAGCTTTCTTT | CASSAGTANTEAFF
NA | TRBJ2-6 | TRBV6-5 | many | TGTGCCAGCAGACCCCAACTCTCTGGGGCCAACGTCCTGACTTTC | CASRPQLSGANVLTF
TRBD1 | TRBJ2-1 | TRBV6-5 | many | TGTGCCAGCAGTTATGGGACAGGGTCATACAATGAGCAGTTCTTC | CASSYGTGSYNEQFF
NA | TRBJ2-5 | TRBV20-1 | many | TGCAGTGCTAGAGTCCCATTAGGGGAGACCCAGTACTTC | CSARVPLGETQYF
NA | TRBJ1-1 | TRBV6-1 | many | TGTGCCAGCAGTGAATCAAAGGGCACTGAAGCTTTCTTT | CASSESKGTEAFF
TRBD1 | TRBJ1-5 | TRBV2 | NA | TGTGCCAGCAGGGGACAGGGGACAAGCAATCAGCCCCAGCATTTT | CASRGQGTSNQPQHF
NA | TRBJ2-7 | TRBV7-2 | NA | TGTGCCAGCGGGCGGCGGGATGTGGGCGAGCAGTACTTC | CASGRRDVGEQYF
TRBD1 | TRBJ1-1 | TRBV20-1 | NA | TGCAGTGCTAGAGTAGGGGGCTTTGAAGCTTTCTTT | CSARVGGFEAFF
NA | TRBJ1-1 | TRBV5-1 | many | TGCGCCAGCAGCTTGGGTTGGGGGGCGATTGAGACTGAAGCTTTCTTT | CASSLGWGAIETEAFF
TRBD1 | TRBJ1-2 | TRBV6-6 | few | TGTGCCAGCAGTATTCCGAGGGACAGGAACTATGGCTACACCTTC | CASSIPRDRNYGYTF
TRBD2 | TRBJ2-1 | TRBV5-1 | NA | TGCGCCAGCAGCCCAAGCGTGGGCGGGGGTTACAATGAGCAGTTCTTC | CASSPSVGGGYNEQFF
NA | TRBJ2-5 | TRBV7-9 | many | TGTGCCAGCAGCTCCGTCGGGGCTCGGGAGACCCAGTACTTC | CASSSVGARETQYF
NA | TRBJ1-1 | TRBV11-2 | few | TGTGCCAGCAGCTTAATTAGGTCTAACACTGAAGCTTTCTTT | CASSLIRSNTEAFF
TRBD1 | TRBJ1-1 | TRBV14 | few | TGTGCCAGCAGCCATGACGTGGGACAGGAAGCTTTCTTT | CASSHDVGQEAFF
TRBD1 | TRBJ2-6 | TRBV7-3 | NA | TGTGCCAGCAGCGGGACAGGGTGGCGTTGGGGGGCCAACGTCCTGACTTTC | CASSGTGWRWGANVLTF
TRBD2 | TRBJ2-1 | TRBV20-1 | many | TGCAGTGCTAGAGAACGTACTAGCGGGGTATACAATGAGCAGTTCTTC | CSARERTSGVYNEQFF